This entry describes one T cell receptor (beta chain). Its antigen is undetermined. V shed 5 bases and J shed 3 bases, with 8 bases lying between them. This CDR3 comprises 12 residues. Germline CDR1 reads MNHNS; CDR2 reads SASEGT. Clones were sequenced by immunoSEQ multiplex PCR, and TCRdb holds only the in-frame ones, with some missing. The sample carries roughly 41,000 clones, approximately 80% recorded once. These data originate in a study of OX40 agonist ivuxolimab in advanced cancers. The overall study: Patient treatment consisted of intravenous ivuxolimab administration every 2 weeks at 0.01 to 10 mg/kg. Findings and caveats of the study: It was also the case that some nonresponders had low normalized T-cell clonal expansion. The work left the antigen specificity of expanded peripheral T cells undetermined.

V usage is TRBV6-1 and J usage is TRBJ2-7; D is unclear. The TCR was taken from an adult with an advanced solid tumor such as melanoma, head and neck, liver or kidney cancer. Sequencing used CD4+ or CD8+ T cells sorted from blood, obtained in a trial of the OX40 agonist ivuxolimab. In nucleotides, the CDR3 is TGTGCCAGCAGTTTAACTCGCTACGAGCAGTACTTC. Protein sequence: CASSLTRYEQYF.